The clone carrying this T cell receptor beta chain was observed a few times. Data came from immunoSEQ multiplex PCR; TCRdb stores just in-frame clones and leaves some out. Of more than 250,000 clones listed, approximately 82% are singletons. V lost 4 bases and J lost 1, with 8 bases in between. The CDR3 totals 13 residues. Per the germline V gene, CDR1 is SGDLS and CDR2 is YYNGEE. The record originates from a study of blood T cell repertoires in COVID-19. The rearrangement joins TRBV9 to TRBJ1-1, with D possibly being TRBD1 (5 bases). The origin of this receptor is a woman in her forties or fifties with acute or convalescent COVID-19. The sequenced sample consisted of peripheral blood. The CDR3 sequence is CASSRTGNTEAFF. The CDR3, as DNA: TGTGCCAGCAGCCGAACAGGGAACACTGAAGCTTTCTTT.